A single sample gave rise to the 28 T cell receptor beta chains below, sequenced in a study of T-cell reconstitution after alpha-beta-depleted transplantation in children. A library of TCRbeta sequences, prepared with unique molecular identifiers, was generated. TCRdb recomputed calls from the PCR reads with MiXCR, one row per CDR3 protein. The sample has almost 500,000 distinct CDR3 sequences, around 12% seen once; the top ten hold around 6%. The material sequenced was PBMCs from the stem cell graft donor, taken from the stem cell graft. The source of these receptors is a human donor who donated a stem cell graft to a child with combined immunodeficiency.

This clonotype was observed a handful of times. This rearrangement joins TRBV7-2 to TRBJ2-5; 10 bases fit TRBD2. This CDR3 contains 14 residues. Germline CDR1 SGHTA, CDR2 FQGNSA. The junction had 9 bases not matched to a gene; V was cut back by 10 bases and J by 4 bases. The CDR3: CATELAGVGETQYF. CDR3 in DNA: TGTGCCACCGAGCTAGCGGGGGTGGGAGAGACCCAGTACTTC.

This clonotype was recorded at least ten times. The genes are TRBV4-3 and TRBJ2-3; D possibly corresponds to TRBD2 (7 bases). Trimming removed 0 bases at V and 1 base at J, with 17 bases between. Germline CDR1 is LGHNA and CDR2 is YSLEER. The CDR3 totals 18 residues. The CDR3 spells CASSQEWAGAGGTDTQYF. The DNA for the CDR3 is TGCGCCAGCAGCCAAGAATGGGCAGGGGCGGGAGGCACAGATACGCAGTATTTT.

The chain recombines TRBV15 with TRBJ2-5, with TRBD2 matching 13 bases. J gave up 1 base and V 4 bases, and 3 bases lay outside the gene matches. The length of the CDR3 is 16 residues. Germline V gives CDR1 LNHNV, CDR2 YYDKDF (reference sequence). The CDR3 spells CATSIGTSGTQETQYF. The CDR3 bases are TGTGCCACCAGCATAGGGACTAGCGGGACCCAAGAGACCCAGTACTTC.

This chain connects TRBV3-1 to TRBJ2-4, with unresolved D. The CDR3 has 15 amino acids. CDR1 LGHDT and CDR2 YNNKEL come from the germline V gene (reference sequence). Trimming removed 3 bases from V and 1 base from J, with 10 bases in between. The CDR3 DNA reads TGTGCCAGCAGCCATCAAGTTCTGGCCAAAAACATTCAGTACTTC. This gives the protein CASSHQVLAKNIQYF.

This clonotype has a handful of counts. The rearrangement joins TRBV5-1 to TRBJ2-5; D may be TRBD1 (5 bases). Trimming stripped 1 base from V and 5 bases from J, with 12 bases between. CDR1 and CDR2 from the germline V gene are SGHRS and YFSETQ. The CDR3 loop spans 14 amino acids. CDR3 sequence: CASSLFGAGETQYF. The CDR3 region has the DNA TGCGCCAGCAGCTTGTTTGGGGCCGGGGAGACCCAGTACTTC.

This clonotype came up a few times. The chain couples TRBV10-3 to TRBJ1-5, with a weak D call TRBD1 (6 bases). The CDR3 is 15 amino acids. The V gene's germline CDR1 is ENHRY and CDR2 SYGVKD. The germline V and J ends were trimmed by 5 bases and 5 bases, with 16 bases remaining between them. CDR3 sequence reads: CAISLQGNKDQPQHF. CDR3 DNA: TGTGCCATCAGTTTACAGGGAAATAAAGATCAGCCCCAGCATTTT.

This clonotype appeared many times. This chain joins TRBV4-3 and TRBJ2-1; 10 bases line up with TRBD2. CDR3 length: 14 amino acids. Germline CDR1 is LGHNA and CDR2 is YSLEER. The junction had 6 bases not matched to a gene; V was cut back by 7 bases and J by 6 bases. This chain's CDR3 is CASTPGTSVNEQFF. The CDR3 DNA sequence: TGCGCCAGCACCCCCGGGACTAGCGTCAATGAGCAGTTCTTC.

The chain is built from TRBV28 and TRBJ2-3, with 11 bases that match TRBD2. Unmatched junction bases numbered 10, after V lost 6 bases and J lost 2 bases. CDR1 is MDHEN and CDR2 is SYDVKM in the germline V gene. This CDR3 contains 17 residues. The CDR3 spells CASRPSGTSGLTDTQYF. For the CDR3, the DNA is TGTGCCAGCAGGCCTTCCGGGACTAGCGGACTCACAGATACGCAGTATTTT.

This clonotype was recorded many times. The chain's CDR3 is CASSGTSGGDNEQFF. CDR3 bases: TGCGCCAGCAGCGGCACTAGCGGGGGAGACAATGAGCAGTTCTTC. This sequence joins TRBV5-1 and TRBJ2-1, with 11 bases fitting TRBD2. The V and J ends lost 4 bases and 5 bases, in that order; junction bases with no gene match: 5. This CDR3 is 15 amino acids long. Germline lookup yields CDR1 SGHRS and CDR2 YFSETQ.

The chain employs TRBV27 and TRBJ2-1; possibly TRBD1 for D (7 bases). Trimming took 0 bases from V and 7 from J, leaving 13 bases between them. The CDR3 is made up of 15 amino acids. Germline CDR1 MNHEY, CDR2 SMNVEV (reference sequence). The CDR3 reads CASSLSQGGVNEQFF. The CDR3 DNA follows: TGTGCCAGCAGTTTATCGCAGGGGGGCGTTAATGAGCAGTTCTTC.

The table lists this clonotype with many counts. The V and J genes are TRBV6-2 or TRBV6-3 and TRBJ1-2; 8 nucleotides line up with TRBD1. Germline CDR1 and CDR2: MNHEY and SVGEGT. V lost 4 bases to trimming and J lost 2 bases; unmatched junction nucleotides: 0. CDR3 size: 13 residues. DNA for the CDR3: TGTGCCAGCAGTTGGACAGGGAACTATGGCTACACCTTC. It encodes CASSWTGNYGYTF.

V is TRBV5-1 and J is TRBJ2-7; 11 bases fit TRBD1. This CDR3 contains 18 residues. The J segment lost 6 bases and the V segment lost 0 bases, leaving 14 bases of the junction unmatched. Germline values: CDR1 SGHRS, CDR2 YFSETQ. In nucleotides, the CDR3 is TGCGCCAGCAGCTTGGGGAGGGACAGGGGGTTTTCCCTGCGCGAGCAGTACTTC. It is translated as CASSLGRDRGFSLREQYF.

The genes are TRBV4-3 and TRBJ1-2; 8 positions match TRBD1. This CDR3 has 18 residues. Trimming at V came to 0 bases and at J to 0 bases, leaving 9 bases not matched to a gene. The germline gives CDR1 LGHNA, CDR2 YSLEER. CDR3 region: CASSQDLGRGLANYGYTF. As DNA, the CDR3 is TGCGCCAGCAGCCAAGATTTGGGCAGGGGGCTGGCTAACTATGGCTACACCTTC.

The genes are TRBV5-5 and TRBJ2-7; possible D gene TRBD1, 6 bases. Trimming removed 0 bases at V and 2 bases at J, with 12 bases between. The CDR3 is made up of 15 amino acids. In germline, CDR1 is SGHKS, CDR2 YYEKEE (reference sequence). The CDR3 here is CASSLEPGAPYEQYF. In DNA, the CDR3 is TGTGCCAGCAGCTTGGAACCAGGGGCACCCTACGAGCAGTACTTC.

The CDR3 DNA is TGTGCCAGCAGCTTAAATGGACTACCCTACAATGAGCAGTTCTTC. Translated: CASSLNGLPYNEQFF. The chain has TRBV7-2 and TRBJ2-1; D possibly corresponds to TRBD2 (6 bases). The CDR3 extends over 15 amino acids. With 2 bases removed from V and 2 bases from J, the gap between germline ends came to 10 bases. Germline CDR1 is SGHTA and CDR2 is FQGNSA.

The rearrangement joins TRBV20-1 to TRBJ2-3; 7 bases line up with TRBD2. Germline CDR1 reads DFQATT; CDR2 reads SNEGSKA (reference sequence). The CDR3 consists of 14 residues. The trim removed 5 bases at V and 1 base at J, leaving 6 bases unmatched. The CDR3 protein is CSAEGGSRTDTQYF. CDR3 DNA: TGCAGTGCTGAGGGCGGGAGTCGCACAGATACGCAGTATTTT.

This clonotype showed up just a few times. The V call is TRBV13, the J call TRBJ1-2; D ambiguous. This CDR3 region has 12 residues. The germline V gene encodes CDR1 PRHDT and CDR2 FYEKMQ (reference sequence). V shed 3 bases and J shed 8 bases, with 10 bases lying between them. The CDR3 reads CASSLGSRGYTF. CDR3 nucleotide sequence: TGTGCCAGCAGCTTGGGGTCCCGCGGCTACACCTTC.

V usage is TRBV7-8 and J usage is TRBJ2-3, with 10 bases matching TRBD2. Per germline, CDR1 SGHVS and CDR2 FQNEAQ. This CDR3 spans 13 amino acids. Unmatched junction bases numbered 3, after V lost 8 bases and J lost 4 bases. In nucleotides, the CDR3 is TGTGCCAGCGCTAGCGGGGGACCAGATACGCAGTATTTT. Translation: CASASGGPDTQYF. Filled out from reference TRBV7-8 and TRBJ2-3, the complete variable domain reads GAGVSQSPRYKVAKRGQDVALRCDPISGHVSLFWYQQALGQGPEFLTYFQNEAQLDKSGLPSDRFFAERPEGSVSTLKIQRTQQEDSAVYLCASASGGPDTQYFGPGTRLTVL.

This clonotype was recorded a few times. This chain connects TRBV6-1 to TRBJ1-2; the D gene is possibly TRBD1 (5 bases). This CDR3 has 17 amino acids. Trimming removed 7 bases at V and 3 bases at J, with 24 bases between. The germline V gene has CDR1 MNHNS and CDR2 SASEGT. The CDR3 DNA sequence: TGTGCCAGCAAGGCCCGAGGGGACTCCTTTTTGGACTATGGCTACACCTTC. The encoded protein is CASKARGDSFLDYGYTF.

The chain employs TRBV6-2 or TRBV6-3 and TRBJ2-2; D is ambiguous. The CDR3 contains 12 residues. The germline V gene encodes CDR1 MNHEY and CDR2 SVGEGT. V lost 2 bases and J 6 bases, leaving 4 bases between the germline ends. The CDR3 protein is CASSYESGELFF. The CDR3 bases are TGTGCCAGCAGTTACGAGTCCGGGGAGCTGTTTTTT.

Ten or more counts support this clonotype. This chain links TRBV7-2 with TRBJ2-1; 10 bases match TRBD2. The junction had 3 bases not matched to a gene; V was cut back by 5 bases and J by 2 bases. Germline V gene sequence: CDR1 SGHTA, CDR2 FQGNSA. The CDR3 totals 15 residues. The CDR3 coding sequence is TGTGCCAGCAGCATTAGCGGGGGGACCTACAATGAGCAGTTCTTC. Amino acids: CASSISGGTYNEQFF. Combining the CDR3 with reference TRBV7-2 and TRBJ2-1 gives the whole variable domain GAGVSQSPSNKVTEKGKDVELRCDPISGHTALYWYRQSLGQGLEFLIYFQGNSAPDKSGLPSDRFSAERTGGSVSTLTIQRTQQEDSAVYLCASSISGGTYNEQFFGPGTRLTVL.

V gene TRBV2 combines with J gene TRBJ2-7; no clear D. The CDR3 covers 10 residues. The germline V gene has CDR1 SNHLY and CDR2 FYNNEI. V lost 8 bases and J lost 7, with 9 bases in between. The DNA of the CDR3 is TGTGCCAGCGCGACGAGGGAGCAGTACTTC. Its protein is CASATREQYF. Using reference TRBV2 and TRBJ2-7 for the parts outside the CDR3, the full variable domain is EPEVTQTPSHQVTQMGQEVILRCVPISNHLYFYWYRQILGQKVEFLVSFYNNEISEKSEIFDDQFSVERPDGSNFTLKIRSTKLEDSAMYFCASATREQYFGPGTRLTVT.

For the CDR3, the DNA is TGCAGTGCTAGAGATCGTACCTTGAACACTGAAGCTTTCTTT. Protein: CSARDRTLNTEAFF. The rearrangement joins TRBV20-1 to TRBJ1-1; D ambiguous. V was trimmed by 0 bases and J by 0 bases, leaving 8 bases between them. There are 14 residues in the CDR3. Germline V CDR1 and CDR2: DFQATT, SNEGSKA (reference sequence).

Here the CDR3 DNA reads TGTGCCAGCAGTTTATCCGGGAGAAGTGAAAAACTGTTTTTT. It codes for CASSLSGRSEKLFF. The chain carries TRBV27 and TRBJ1-4, with no clear D. This CDR3 has 14 residues. From germline, CDR1 is MNHEY and CDR2 SMNVEV (reference sequence). V lost 0 bases to trimming and J lost 7 bases, with 9 bases between them.

The genes are TRBV7-8 and TRBJ2-1; 9 positions agree with TRBD2. The CDR3 runs 17 residues. J lost 9 bases, V lost 4 bases, and 16 bases had no gene match. Germline V gene sequence: CDR1 SGHVS, CDR2 FQNEAQ. The CDR3 bases are TGTGCCAGCAGCTCCCCCGGGACTAGCAGACGTTACGGTGAGCAGTTCTTC. It is translated as CASSSPGTSRRYGEQFF.

This clonotype was seen only a few times. The V gene is TRBV4-2, the J gene TRBJ2-2; the D gene is possibly TRBD2 (6 bases). V gave up 0 bases and J gave up 1 base, with 9 bases separating them. Germline V gives CDR1 LGHNA, CDR2 YNFKEQ. This CDR3 comprises 16 residues. The CDR3 nucleotides are TGTGCCAGCAGCCAAGATATAGCGGAGAACACCGGGGAGCTGTTTTTT. Residues: CASSQDIAENTGELFF.

This clonotype was seen at least ten times. This chain joins TRBV20-1 and TRBJ2-7; maybe TRBD1 (6 bases). There are 15 residues in the CDR3. Germline V gives CDR1 DFQATT, CDR2 SNEGSKA (reference sequence). Trimming shortened V by 0 bases and J by 2 bases, and 14 bases separated the two germline ends. CDR3 protein: CSARDLRQAAYEQYF. The CDR3 nucleotides are TGCAGTGCTAGAGATTTGAGACAGGCCGCCTACGAGCAGTACTTC.

This clonotype was detected a few times. CDR3 in amino acids: CASSFILAGAQFDTQYF. CDR3 nucleotides: TGTGCCAGCAGTTTTATCCTAGCGGGGGCGCAATTCGATACGCAGTATTTT. V is TRBV12-3 or TRBV12-4 and J is TRBJ2-3, with TRBD2 matching over 10 bases. This CDR3 has 17 residues. Trimming removed 3 bases from V and 6 bases from J; junction bases left unmatched: 12.